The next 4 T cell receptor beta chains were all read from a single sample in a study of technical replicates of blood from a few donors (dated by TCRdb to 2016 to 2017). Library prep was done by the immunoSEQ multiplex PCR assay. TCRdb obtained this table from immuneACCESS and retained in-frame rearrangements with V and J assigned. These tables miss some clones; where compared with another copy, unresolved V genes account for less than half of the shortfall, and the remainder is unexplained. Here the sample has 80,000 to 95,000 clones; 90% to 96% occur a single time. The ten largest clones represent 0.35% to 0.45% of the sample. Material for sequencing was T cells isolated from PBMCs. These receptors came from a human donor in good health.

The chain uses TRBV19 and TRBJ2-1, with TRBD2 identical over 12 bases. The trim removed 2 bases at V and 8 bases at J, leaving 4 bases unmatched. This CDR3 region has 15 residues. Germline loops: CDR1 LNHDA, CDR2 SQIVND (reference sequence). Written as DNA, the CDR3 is TGTGCCAGTAGTATATGGCTAGCGGGAGGGTATGAGCAGTTCTTC. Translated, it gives CASSIWLAGGYEQFF.

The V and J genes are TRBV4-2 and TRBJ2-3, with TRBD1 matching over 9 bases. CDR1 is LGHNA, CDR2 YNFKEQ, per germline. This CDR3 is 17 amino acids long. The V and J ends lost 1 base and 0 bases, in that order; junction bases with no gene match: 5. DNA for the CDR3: TGTGCCAGCAGCCAAGGTTGGGACAGGGCTAGCACAGATACGCAGTATTTT. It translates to CASSQGWDRASTDTQYF.

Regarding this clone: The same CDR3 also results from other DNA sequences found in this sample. CDR3 DNA: TGTGCCAGCAGTTTATCGTCATACAATGAGCAGTTCTTC. Its protein product is CASSLSSYNEQFF. J is TRBJ2-1 and V is TRBV27; D is undetermined. The germline V gene has CDR1 MNHEY and CDR2 SMNVEV (reference sequence). V lost 0 bases and J 4 bases, leaving 4 bases between the germline ends. The CDR3 has 13 amino acids.

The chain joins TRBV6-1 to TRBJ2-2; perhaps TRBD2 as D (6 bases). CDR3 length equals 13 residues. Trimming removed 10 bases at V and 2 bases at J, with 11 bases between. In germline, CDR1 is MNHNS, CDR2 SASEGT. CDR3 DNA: TGTGCCACCGGGACTTTTAACACCGGGGAGCTGTTTTTT. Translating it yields CATGTFNTGELFF.